This T cell receptor beta chain appears in the sequencing data of a study of T cells in Graves' hyperthyroidism and ophthalmopathy. Overall study findings and caveats: The blood repertoire included most of the expanded thyroid clonotypes above 0.001. Through a model of 13 V-J features, ophthalmopathy was separated from stable hyperthyroidism.

The J segment lost 8 bases and the V segment lost 6 bases, leaving 16 bases of the junction unmatched. CDR3 size: 16 residues. Germline V gives CDR1 SGHRS, CDR2 YFSETQ. Amplified TCR beta CDR3 regions derived from RNA transcripts. Using the HTBI primer set, a first-round RT-PCR was run on the TCR CDR3. TCRdb re-called the multiplex PCR reads through MiXCR, storing one row per CDR3 protein. The sample holds about 400,000 distinct CDR3 sequences; under 15% are singletons and the top ten take about 30%. The table lists this clonotype with many counts. Its antigen is currently unknown. The sequence was collected from a woman aged 25 to 39 with Graves' hyperthyroidism. The rearrangement uses TRBV5-1 and TRBJ2-1; TRBD2 matches at 8 bases. The sample taken for sequencing was blood. DNA for the CDR3: TGCGCCAGCAAGAAGTATAGCGGGGAGGGCTATGATGAGCAGTTCTTC. Translated: CASKKYSGEGYDEQFF.